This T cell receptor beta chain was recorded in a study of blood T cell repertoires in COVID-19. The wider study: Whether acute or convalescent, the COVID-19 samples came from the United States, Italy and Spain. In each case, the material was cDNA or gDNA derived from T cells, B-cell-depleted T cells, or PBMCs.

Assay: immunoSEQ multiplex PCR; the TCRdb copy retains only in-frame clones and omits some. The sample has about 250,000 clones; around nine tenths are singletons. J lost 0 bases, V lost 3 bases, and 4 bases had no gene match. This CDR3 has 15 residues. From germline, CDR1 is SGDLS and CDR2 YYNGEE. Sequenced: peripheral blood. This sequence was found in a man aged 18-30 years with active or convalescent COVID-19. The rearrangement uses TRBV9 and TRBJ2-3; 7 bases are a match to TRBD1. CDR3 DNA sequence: TGTGCCAGCAGCGAGGGACAGATGAGCACAGATACGCAGTATTTT. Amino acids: CASSEGQMSTDTQYF.